This T cell receptor (beta chain) was retrieved from a study of low-dose radiotherapy and immunotherapy resistance in tumors. About the research overall: For four cycles from cycle 1 day 1, patients took 300 mg oral aspirin daily.

Germline V gene lookup returns CDR1 SQVTM and CDR2 ANQGSEA. There are 11 residues in the CDR3. V was pared by 0 bases and J by 7 bases, with 7 bases between. In its sample, this clonotype was seen many times. cDNA synthesis used a TRAV/TRBV-specific primer set for both chains. It was with a constant-region primer and a V-primer adapter that TCRs were amplified over around 18 PCR cycles. MiXCR, run by TCRdb on the reads, gives a single entry per CDR3 protein. Among 39,000 or so distinct CDR3 sequences listed, 20% to 25% were seen once. Indicated time point: after trial treatment. Treatment reported: LDRT plus nivolumab, ipilimumab, low-dose cyclophosphamide and aspirin (RACIN trial). All of the donors were given nivolumab, ipilimumab, aspirin, low-dose cyclophosphamide and low-dose radiotherapy as part of RACIN, a single-arm trial. Advanced solid tumors lacking tumor-infiltrating lymphocytes characterized eligible patients.

Here the sequenced sample was PBMCs, taken after low-dose radiotherapy plus immunotherapy. This clonotype was sampled from a female donor with ovarian cancer. V is TRBV29-1 and J is TRBJ2-7; D unresolved. The CDR3 sequence: CSVEEWGEQYF. CDR3 DNA sequence: TGCAGCGTTGAAGAGTGGGGAGAGCAGTACTTC.